The 20 T cell receptor beta chains reported below all come from one sample, sequenced in a study of response to subunit inactivated influenza vaccine. Via MiXCR, TCRdb re-called the RT-PCR reads, giving one row per CDR3 protein. The sample has over 450,000 distinct CDR3 sequences; roughly 13% are singletons. Material: PBMCs from blood, obtained about 40 days after vaccination. These receptors originate from a man over 45 who received an inactivated influenza vaccine.

This clonotype appeared a single time. The chain has TRBV7-2 and TRBJ2-7, with 13 positions matching TRBD2. The CDR3 consists of 15 residues. With V trimmed by 5 bases and J by 1 base, 2 bases remained unmatched. The germline gives CDR1 SGHTA, CDR2 FQGNSA. The CDR3 here is CASSATSGGSYEQYF. The CDR3 DNA reads as TGTGCCAGCAGCGCGACTAGCGGGGGGTCCTACGAGCAGTACTTC.

CDR3 DNA sequence: TGCGCCAGCAGCCAAGTGGATAGGGCCCACGAGCAGTACTTC. Translation gives CASSQVDRAHEQYF. This rearrangement joins TRBV4-1 to TRBJ2-7; D unresolved. The V gene lost 1 base and the J gene lost 5 bases, with 12 bases spanning the gap. CDR1 and CDR2 from the germline V gene are MGHRA and YSYEKL. This CDR3 has 14 residues.

The chain has TRBV10-3 and TRBJ2-7; D is perhaps TRBD1 (6 bases). CDR1 is ENHRY and CDR2 is SYGVKD in the germline V gene. This CDR3 spans 14 amino acids. Trimming took 3 bases from V and 0 from J, leaving 9 bases between them. The DNA of the CDR3 is TGTGCCATCAGTGATGACAGGAGCTCCTACGAGCAGTACTTC. Translation gives CAISDDRSSYEQYF.

This rearrangement joins TRBV4-3 to TRBJ1-5; D is unresolved. From germline, CDR1 is LGHNA and CDR2 YSLEER. V was shortened by 0 bases and J by 0 bases, with 9 bases between the two germline ends. The CDR3 runs 16 residues. The CDR3 loop is CASSQELSYSNQPQHF. The DNA for the CDR3 is TGCGCCAGCAGCCAAGAGTTATCCTATAGCAATCAGCCCCAGCATTTT.

The chain links TRBV7-3 to TRBJ2-1, with D tentatively TRBD2 (5 bases). The length of the CDR3 is 14 residues. Germline CDR1 reads SGHTA; CDR2 reads FQGTGA. V was clipped by 2 bases and J by 7 bases, with 12 bases between them. The CDR3 DNA is TGTGCCAGCAGCTTAGCGGGTCGGAGTAATGAGCAGTTCTTC. It yields the protein CASSLAGRSNEQFF.

In this sample, this clonotype turned up a few times. The CDR3 loop reads CATSDVSGTSGYNEQFF. DNA of the CDR3: TGTGCCACCAGTGATGTGTCCGGGACTAGCGGCTACAATGAGCAGTTCTTC. This sequence joins TRBV24-1 and TRBJ2-1, with TRBD2 identical over 11 bases. Germline V gives CDR1 KGHDR, CDR2 SFDVKD. Trimming removed 3 bases from V and 3 bases from J; junction bases left unmatched: 6. There are 17 residues in the CDR3.

The sample holds a few counts of this clonotype. The chain uses TRBV2 and TRBJ2-7; D not resolved. There are 11 residues in the CDR3. V lost 7 bases, J lost 6 bases, and 10 bases lay in between. Germline CDR1 SNHLY, CDR2 FYNNEI. Written as DNA, the CDR3 is TGTGCCAGCAACGACGTAATCGAGCAGTACTTC. As protein: CASNDVIEQYF.

In its sample, this clonotype was seen many times. The chain links TRBV7-7 to TRBJ2-5; D remains ambiguous. The germline CDR1 and CDR2 sequences are SSHAT and FNYEAQ (reference sequence). This CDR3 contains 12 residues. The CDR3 DNA is TGTGCTACCGGGCGGTACCAAGAGACCCAGTACTTC. The encoded protein is CATGRYQETQYF.

This clonotype was observed a handful of times. The genes are TRBV7-9 and TRBJ2-7, with D possibly matching TRBD1 (6 bases). Per the germline V gene, CDR1 is SEHNR and CDR2 is FQNEAQ (reference sequence). The CDR3 has 12 residues. V was cut by 7 bases and J by 6 bases, with 13 bases left in between. The CDR3 spells CASTDLTGEQYF. The CDR3 DNA sequence: TGTGCCAGCACCGACTTGACAGGCGAGCAGTACTTC.

J is TRBJ2-3 and V is TRBV15, with 10 bases matching TRBD2. Losses at the gene ends were 2 bases for V and 3 bases for J; bases not matched to a gene: 2. The V gene's germline CDR1 is LNHNV and CDR2 YYDKDF (reference sequence). This CDR3 is built from 15 residues. CDR3: CATSRLAGATDTQYF. The CDR3 DNA reads TGTGCCACCAGCAGACTAGCGGGAGCAACAGATACGCAGTATTTT. Complete variable domain (other parts from reference TRBV15 and TRBJ2-3): DAMVIQNPRYQVTQFGKPVTLSCSQTLNHNVMYWYQQKSSQAPKLLFHYYDKDFNNEADTPDNFQSRRPNTSFCFLDIRSPGLGDTAMYLCATSRLAGATDTQYFGPGTRLTVL.

This clonotype was seen a single time. The chain recombines TRBV11-3 with TRBJ2-3; TRBD1 matches 9 bases. This CDR3 is built from 16 residues. CDR1 is SGHNT, CDR2 YENEEA, per germline. J was trimmed by 1 base and V by 5 bases; bases with no gene match: 7. The chain's CDR3 is CASSPGGQGRTDTQYF. The CDR3 DNA reads TGTGCCAGCAGCCCGGGGGGACAGGGTCGCACAGATACGCAGTATTTT.

This clonotype occurred a few times. V usage is TRBV12-3 or TRBV12-4 and J usage is TRBJ2-1; D remains unclear. Trimming pared 5 bases from V and 1 base from J, leaving 6 bases between. The CDR3 has 13 amino acids. CDR3 residues: CASSVRSYNEQFF. As DNA, the CDR3 is TGTGCCAGCAGTGTCCGATCCTACAATGAGCAGTTCTTC.

This clonotype turned up a few times. The CDR3 DNA reads as TGTGCCAGCAGCTTAGAAGAGCTCAATGAGCAGTTCTTC. It specifies CASSLEELNEQFF. The chain couples TRBV7-9 to TRBJ2-1; D is uncertain. CDR1 is SEHNR, CDR2 FQNEAQ, per germline (reference sequence). This CDR3 region has 13 residues. V was trimmed by 1 base and J by 6 bases, leaving 7 bases between them.

This clonotype was detected ten times or more. The CDR3 region is CASSLDGVGNEQFF. Here the CDR3 DNA reads TGCGCCAGCAGCTTGGACGGAGTGGGCAATGAGCAGTTCTTC. This chain links TRBV5-1 with TRBJ2-1; D is unclear. V was pared by 0 bases and J by 6 bases, with 10 bases between. Germline V CDR1 and CDR2: SGHRS, YFSETQ. The CDR3 runs 14 residues.

This clonotype was recorded many times. This chain's CDR3 is CASSFRREGYEQYF. Written as DNA, the CDR3 is TGTGCCAGCAGTTTTCGGCGGGAGGGTTACGAGCAGTACTTC. The rearrangement uses TRBV27 and TRBJ2-7, with 9 bases fitting TRBD2. There are 14 residues in the CDR3. The V gene end was trimmed by 3 bases and the J gene end by 4 bases; junction bases not matched to a gene: 4. Per germline, CDR1 MNHEY and CDR2 SMNVEV (reference sequence).

This clonotype was seen a few times. The chain is built from TRBV7-9 and TRBJ2-3; the D is unclear. This CDR3 region has 10 residues. Germline V gene lookup returns CDR1 SEHNR and CDR2 FQNEAQ (reference sequence). Deletions cut 8 bases from V and 7 bases from J, with 7 bases between. This CDR3 reads CASALYTQYF. CDR3 in DNA: TGTGCCAGCGCCTTATATACGCAGTATTTT.

The chain recombines TRBV28 with TRBJ2-2; possible D gene TRBD1, 5 bases. The V gene lost 4 bases and the J gene lost 3 bases, with 21 bases spanning the gap. Germline CDR1 MDHEN, CDR2 SYDVKM. CDR3 length equals 18 residues. For the CDR3, the DNA is TGTGCCAGCAGTTCAATCTGGATAGGGCAGGGCCACACCGGGGAGCTGTTTTTT. Residues: CASSSIWIGQGHTGELFF.

This clonotype has just a few counts. The V call is TRBV4-3, the J call TRBJ2-1, with D maybe TRBD1 (6 bases). The germline gives CDR1 LGHNA, CDR2 YSLEER. The CDR3 has 15 residues. Trimming pared 3 bases from V and 4 bases from J, leaving 13 bases between. CDR3 protein: CASSQEGGEYNEQFF. CDR3 DNA sequence: TGCGCCAGCAGCCAGGAAGGGGGAGAATACAATGAGCAGTTCTTC.

The CDR3: CASSNFGQARGYTF. Written as DNA, the CDR3 is TGTGCCAGCTCGAATTTCGGACAGGCCCGGGGCTACACCTTC. The chain couples TRBV2 to TRBJ1-2; TRBD1 matches at 7 bases. J was trimmed by 8 bases and V by 8 bases; bases with no gene match: 14. CDR3 length: 14 residues. Germline CDR1 reads SNHLY; CDR2 reads FYNNEI.

The chain is built from TRBV19 and TRBJ2-7, with unresolved D. This CDR3 is built from 15 residues. Trimming took off 3 bases at V and 2 bases at J, with 14 bases between the two ends. Germline CDR1 and CDR2: LNHDA and SQIVND (reference sequence). CDR3 nucleotide sequence: TGTGCCAGTAGTATGGCCGGTCTCCTAACCTACGAGCAGTACTTC. It is translated as CASSMAGLLTYEQYF.